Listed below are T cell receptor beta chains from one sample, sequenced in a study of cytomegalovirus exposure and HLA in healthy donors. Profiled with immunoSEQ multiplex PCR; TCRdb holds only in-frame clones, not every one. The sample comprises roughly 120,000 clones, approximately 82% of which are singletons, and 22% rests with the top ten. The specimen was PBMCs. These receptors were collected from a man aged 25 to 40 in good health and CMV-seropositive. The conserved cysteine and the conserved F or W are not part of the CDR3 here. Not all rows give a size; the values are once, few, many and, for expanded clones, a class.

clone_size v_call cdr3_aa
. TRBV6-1 ASSKGTAASNQPQH
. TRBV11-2 ASSDDRHWEAF
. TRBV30 AWGPGGGEKLF
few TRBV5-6 ASSSTGIHGYT
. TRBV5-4 ASSFGGTVPSEQF
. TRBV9 ASSVSDRALDNEQF
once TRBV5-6 ASSLYDQETQY
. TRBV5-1 ASSTGTADTGELF
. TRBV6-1 ASSGNGEETQY
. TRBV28 ASSFPSYGYT
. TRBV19 ASSMGYRGDQPQH
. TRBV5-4 ASSLTSGGADEQY
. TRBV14 ASSLARGPYSTDTQY
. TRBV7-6 ASSLWDLQETQY
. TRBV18 ASSPEVPTYEQY
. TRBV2 ASSEQANSPLH
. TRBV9 ASSVGLAENNEQF
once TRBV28 ASSQGVWSNYGYT
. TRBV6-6 ASSPTGTYNEQF
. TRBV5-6 ASSRDYGYT
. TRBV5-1 ASSLGGVNTGELF
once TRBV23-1 ASSQEEPDRPRDGNTIY
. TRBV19 ASSIGPGSHEAF
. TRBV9 ASSVVQNTEAF
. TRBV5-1 ASSWEGDYEQY
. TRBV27 ASSSGLWGNEKLF
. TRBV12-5 ASGLEQAGELF
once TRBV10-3 AISATRGPTSNYGYT
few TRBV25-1 ASSEAGQYNEKLF
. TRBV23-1 ASSHHTSGGSASTDTQY
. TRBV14 ASSQDTGLFYGYT
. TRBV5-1 ASSLAGVGETQY
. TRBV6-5 ASSWGSGRSTDTQY
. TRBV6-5 ASSWSRIHSTDTQY
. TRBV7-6 ASSTPRDGLYEQY
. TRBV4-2 ASSRTGLNEQF
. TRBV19 ASMDRATSQPQH
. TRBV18 ASSPRTGELF
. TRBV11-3 ASSRSLTGELF
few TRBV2 ASSDNSGGNEQF
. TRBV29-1 SVEEGAGEQY
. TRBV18 ASSPGGRAYNEQF
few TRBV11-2 ASSFSGVGYT
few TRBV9 ASSVDSGIYGYT
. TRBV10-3 AISSIIGGARNEQF
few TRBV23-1 AIPGGNRPEQY
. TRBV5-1 ASSLGGTSGNNEQF
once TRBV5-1 ASSSQIGQGARMF
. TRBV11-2 ASSLYRYNEQF
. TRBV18 ASSGTVIGNTIY
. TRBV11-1 ASSAQARGRGYGYT
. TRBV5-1 ASSLGVRGTYEQY
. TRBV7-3 ASSPRGGYGYT
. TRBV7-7 ASSLARAGQIRYEQY
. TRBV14 ASSQGGNYGYT
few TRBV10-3 AISESDRGTLNTEAF